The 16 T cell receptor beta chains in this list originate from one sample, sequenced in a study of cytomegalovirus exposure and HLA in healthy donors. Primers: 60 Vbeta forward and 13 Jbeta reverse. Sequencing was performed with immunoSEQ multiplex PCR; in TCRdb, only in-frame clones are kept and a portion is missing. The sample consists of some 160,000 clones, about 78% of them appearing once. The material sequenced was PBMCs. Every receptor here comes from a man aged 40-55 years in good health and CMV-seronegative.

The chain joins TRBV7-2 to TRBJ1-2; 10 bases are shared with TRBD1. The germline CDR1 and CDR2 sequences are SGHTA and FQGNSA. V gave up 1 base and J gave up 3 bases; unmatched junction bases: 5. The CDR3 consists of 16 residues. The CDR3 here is CASSLGGQGSDYGYTF. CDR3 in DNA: TGTGCCAGCAGCTTAGGGGGACAGGGGTCTGACTATGGCTACACCTTC.

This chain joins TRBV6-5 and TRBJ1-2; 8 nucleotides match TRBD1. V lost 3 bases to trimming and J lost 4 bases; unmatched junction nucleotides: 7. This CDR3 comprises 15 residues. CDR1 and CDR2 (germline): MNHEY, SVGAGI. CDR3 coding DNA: TGTGCCAGCAGTTATGCAGGGGGCGTAGTCTATGGCTACACCTTC. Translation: CASSYAGGVVYGYTF.

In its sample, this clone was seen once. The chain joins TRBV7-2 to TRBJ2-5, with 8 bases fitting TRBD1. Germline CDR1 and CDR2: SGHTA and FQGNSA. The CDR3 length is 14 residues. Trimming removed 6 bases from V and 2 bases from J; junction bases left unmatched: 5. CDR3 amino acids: CASRNTGGQETQYF. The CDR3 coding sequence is TGTGCCAGCAGGAATACAGGGGGACAAGAGACCCAGTACTTC.

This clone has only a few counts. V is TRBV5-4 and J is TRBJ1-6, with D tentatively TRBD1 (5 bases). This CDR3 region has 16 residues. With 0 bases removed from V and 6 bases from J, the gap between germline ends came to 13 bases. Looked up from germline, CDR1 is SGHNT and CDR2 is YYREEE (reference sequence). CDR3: CASSLGGEASNSPLHF. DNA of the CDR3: TGTGCCAGCAGCTTGGGGGGGGAGGCGAGTAATTCACCCCTCCACTTT.

CDR3 nucleotide sequence: TGTGCCAGCAGCCAGACATTCTCTGGGGCCAACGTCCTGACTTTC. Translated, it gives CASSQTFSGANVLTF. The rearrangement links TRBV7-2 to TRBJ2-6; D is uncertain. The CDR3 sequence is 15 residues long. V shed 5 bases and J shed 0 bases, with 8 bases lying between them. The germline V gene has CDR1 SGHTA and CDR2 FQGNSA.

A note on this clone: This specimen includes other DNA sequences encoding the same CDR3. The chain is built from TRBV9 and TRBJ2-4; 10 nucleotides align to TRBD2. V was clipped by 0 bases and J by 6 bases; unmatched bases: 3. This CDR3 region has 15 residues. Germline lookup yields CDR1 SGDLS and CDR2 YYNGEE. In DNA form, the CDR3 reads TGTGCCAGCAGCGTAGGGCTAGCGGGAGTAAACATTCAGTACTTC. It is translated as CASSVGLAGVNIQYF.

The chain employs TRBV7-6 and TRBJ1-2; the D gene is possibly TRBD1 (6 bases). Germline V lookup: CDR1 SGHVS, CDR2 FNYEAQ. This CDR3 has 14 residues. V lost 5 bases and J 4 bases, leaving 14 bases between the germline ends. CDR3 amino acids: CASSPAGGAYGYTF. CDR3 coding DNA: TGTGCCAGCAGCCCGGCGGGGGGGGCCTATGGCTACACCTTC.

This CDR3 is CASSQDGTGMVNYGYTF. The CDR3 nucleotides are TGCGCCAGCAGCCAAGATGGGACAGGGATGGTTAACTATGGCTACACCTTC. The chain joins TRBV4-3 to TRBJ1-2; 9 positions match TRBD1. Unmatched junction bases numbered 6, after V lost 0 bases and J lost 1 base. The germline gives CDR1 LGHNA, CDR2 YSLEER. The CDR3 consists of 17 residues.

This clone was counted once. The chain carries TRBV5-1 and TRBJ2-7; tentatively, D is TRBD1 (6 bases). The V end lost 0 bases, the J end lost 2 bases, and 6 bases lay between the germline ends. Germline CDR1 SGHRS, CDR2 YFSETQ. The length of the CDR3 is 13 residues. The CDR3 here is CASSLGGPYEQYF. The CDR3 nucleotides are TGCGCCAGCAGCTTGGGGGGGCCCTACGAGCAGTACTTC.

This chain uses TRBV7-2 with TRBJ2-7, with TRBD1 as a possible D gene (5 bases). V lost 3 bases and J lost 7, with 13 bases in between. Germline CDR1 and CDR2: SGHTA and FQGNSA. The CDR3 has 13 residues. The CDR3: CASSFDSLGEQYF. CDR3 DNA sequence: TGTGCCAGCAGCTTCGACAGCTTGGGGGAGCAGTACTTC.

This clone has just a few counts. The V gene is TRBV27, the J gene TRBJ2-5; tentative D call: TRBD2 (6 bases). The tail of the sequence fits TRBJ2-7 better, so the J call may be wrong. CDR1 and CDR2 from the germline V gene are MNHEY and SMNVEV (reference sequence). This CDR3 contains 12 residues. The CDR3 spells CASGGTPYEQYF. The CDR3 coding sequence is TGTGCCAGCGGCGGGACTCCGTACGAGCAGTACTTC.

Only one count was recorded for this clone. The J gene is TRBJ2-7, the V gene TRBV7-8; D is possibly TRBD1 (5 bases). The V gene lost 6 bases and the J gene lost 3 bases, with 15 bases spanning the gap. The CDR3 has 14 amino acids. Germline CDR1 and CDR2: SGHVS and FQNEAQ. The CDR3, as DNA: TGTGCCAGCAGTACTTTCCAGGGCCGCTACGAGCAGTACTTC. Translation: CASSTFQGRYEQYF.

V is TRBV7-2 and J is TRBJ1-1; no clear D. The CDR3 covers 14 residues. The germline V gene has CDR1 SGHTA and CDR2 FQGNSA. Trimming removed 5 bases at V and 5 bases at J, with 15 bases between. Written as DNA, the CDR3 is TGTGCCAGCAGCCCGGACCGGGGTGGAACTGAAGCTTTCTTT. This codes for CASSPDRGGTEAFF. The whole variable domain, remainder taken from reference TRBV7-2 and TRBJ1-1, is GAGVSQSPSNKVTEKGKDVELRCDPISGHTALYWYRQSLGQGLEFLIYFQGNSAPDKSGLPSDRFSAERTGGSVSTLTIQRTQQEDSAVYLCASSPDRGGTEAFFGQGTRLTVV.

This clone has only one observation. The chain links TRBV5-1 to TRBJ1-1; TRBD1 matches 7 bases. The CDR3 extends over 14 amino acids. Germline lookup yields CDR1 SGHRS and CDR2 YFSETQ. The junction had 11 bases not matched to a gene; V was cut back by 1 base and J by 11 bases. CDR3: CASSLNEGQYTAFF. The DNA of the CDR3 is TGCGCCAGCAGCTTGAATGAGGGACAGTATACGGCTTTCTTT.

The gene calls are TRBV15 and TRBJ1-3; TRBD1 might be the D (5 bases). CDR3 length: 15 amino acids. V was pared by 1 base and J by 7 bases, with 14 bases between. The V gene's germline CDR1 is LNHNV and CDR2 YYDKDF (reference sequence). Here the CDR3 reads CATSRVAGSLNTIYF. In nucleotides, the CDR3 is TGTGCCACCAGCAGAGTGGCAGGGTCGTTGAACACCATATATTTT.

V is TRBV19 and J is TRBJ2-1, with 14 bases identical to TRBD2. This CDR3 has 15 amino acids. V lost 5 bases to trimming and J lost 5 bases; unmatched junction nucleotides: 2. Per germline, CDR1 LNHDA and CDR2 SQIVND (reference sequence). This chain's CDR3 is CASSSGLAGDNEQFF. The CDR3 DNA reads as TGTGCCAGTAGTTCGGGACTAGCGGGAGACAATGAGCAGTTCTTC. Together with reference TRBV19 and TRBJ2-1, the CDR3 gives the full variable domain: DGGITQSPKYLFRKEGQNVTLSCEQNLNHDAMYWYRQDPGQGLRLIYYSQIVNDFQKGDIAEGYSVSREKKESFPLTVTSAQKNPTAFYLCASSSGLAGDNEQFFGPGTRLTVL.